This TCR beta chain was sequenced during a study of CD8 T cells in Susac syndrome. Findings and caveats of the study: The study conceded that relatively few individuals underwent its TCR sequencing and HLA analysis.

The CDR3 totals 14 residues. Trimming took 5 bases from V and 3 from J, leaving 13 bases between them. Per the germline V gene, CDR1 is LGHNA and CDR2 is YSLEER. Reverse transcription of roughly 0.5 to 1 ug RNA was carried out with random hexamers. An immunoSEQ multiplex PCR amplified TCR beta CDR3 over 54 Vbeta and 13 Jbeta. TCRdb recomputed calls from the immunoSEQ multiplex PCR reads with MiXCR, one row per CDR3 protein. The sample gives 330,000 or so distinct CDR3 sequences, approximately 89% of which show up once; around 0.2% is in the top ten. The authors sequenced TCR beta from blood CD8+ and CD4+ T cells. Negative isolation yielded CD8+ and CD4+ T cells; FACS enriched TEMRA cells. Turning to this clonotype: Its antigen remains unknown.

Sequencing used CD8+ T cells from PBMCs. The gene calls are TRBV4-3 and TRBJ1-1, with D unclear. The sequence was obtained from a human donor with multiple sclerosis. CDR3 coding DNA: TGCGCCAGCAGCGAATCATTTGGTTACACTGAAGCTTTCTTT. It specifies CASSESFGYTEAFF.